This T cell receptor beta chain was retrieved from a study of CD8 T cells in ankylosing spondylitis. Study results and limitations: A motif in TCR beta, a set of roughly eight highly homologous variants, appeared characteristic of ankylosing spondylitis blood. Existing reports had already noted some motif variants in reactive arthritis synovial fluid and blood.

This clonotype occurred a few times. Its target is not known. CDR3 length: 13 residues. The germline V gene has CDR1 LNHDA and CDR2 SQIVND (reference sequence). Between the trimmed V and J ends, which lost 6 bases and 8 bases, there was a span of 14 bases. Researchers built TCR beta libraries using quantitative 5'-RACE with molecular barcodes. Via MiXCR, TCRdb re-called the 5' RACE reads, giving one row per CDR3 protein. The sample gives some 700,000 distinct CDR3 sequences, 15% to 20% of which show up once; about 19% is in the top ten. The rearrangement uses TRBV19 and TRBJ2-1; perhaps TRBD1 as D (6 bases). Sequences were obtained from blood, either unsorted or a sorted T cell fraction (not recorded which). The clonotype originates from a male donor with ankylosing spondylitis. CDR3 amino acids: CASRQGTLDEQFF. The CDR3 coding sequence is TGTGCCAGTAGACAGGGAACGTTGGATGAGCAGTTCTTC.